The entry below describes one T cell receptor beta chain. Ten or more counts support this clonotype. Its antigen has not been determined. It has no much larger one-base neighbor in the sample; base qualities were not kept. Expansion of CD8+CD57+ cells had been shown by flow cytometry in the patients chosen for sequencing. Every patient had a diagnosis of severe acquired aplastic anemia based on International Study of Aplastic Anemia and Agranulocytosis and Camitta criteria. No therapy had been received by the patients at the time of blood sampling. In this study, sorted CD4+ and CD8+ T cells from the blood of healthy subjects and of severe aplastic anemia patients had their TCR repertoires deep-sequenced. Patients were enrolled in the USA under clinicaltrials.gov protocols 00001620, 01623167, 00001397, 00071045, 00081523 and 00961064. Ficoll-Paque density gradient centrifugation was used to isolate peripheral blood mononuclear cells. Before DNA extraction, CD4+ and CD8+ T cells were sorted by FACS or by magnetic beads.

This sample is drawn from a study of CD8+CD57+ T cells in acquired aplastic anemia (dated by TCRdb to 2017 to 2018). Notes on the research overall: Extracted DNA from sorted CD4+ and CD8+ cells averaged about 3 ug, ranging from roughly 0.17 to 30 ug. CD8+CD57+ expansion was defined as a frequency above the mean frequency observed in healthy subjects.

Genomic DNA served as template for TCR beta VDJ combination and CDR3 sequence profiling. An Illumina HiSeq 2000 was used for TCR repertoire sequencing. On the study's bioinformatics: TRBV/TRBJ rearrangement plots, CDR3 size and DJ length profiles, and Simpson's diversity index were used to evaluate the repertoires. The most abundant DNA sequence in the deep sequencing data was taken as the immunodominant clone. CDR3 amino acid sequences were screened for sharing across subjects and compared with published repertoires and the VDJdb database. TCRdb took the public reads, trimmed them with fastp at Q25, ran MiXCR for clone calling and kept in-frame beta chains. When rows share a CDR3 protein, they turn into one entry using the most common DNA and genes. For this entry, the V and J calls and clone size follow TCRdb and not the study's own pipeline. The sample table contains about 190,000 distinct CDR3 sequences; only one count was recorded for under 55% of them. Over 7.5% of the sample comes from the top ten.

General conclusions and limits of the study: Between patients and healthy controls, no significant difference in CD8+ Simpson's diversity was found (P=0.060). Roughly 30 CD8+ CDR3 sequences were shared between patients and controls but appeared highly expressed in patients and within their immunodominant clones.

V and J are truncated by 4 bases and 2 bases respectively, leaving an intervening sequence of 9 bases. Taken from cysteine to phenylalanine, the CDR3 has 14 residues. Only the CDR3 region is kept as DNA, spanning 42 bases read in frame from base 1. Sequences SGHDT (CDR1) and YYEEEE (CDR2) are obtained from the germline V gene. The sample was sorted CD4+, CD8+, or CD8+CD57+ T cells (not recorded which) from PBMCs. The receptor comes from a human donor with aplastic anemia. The chain joins TRBV5-6 to TRBJ2-2, and possibly TRBD1, on 5 matching bases. The nucleotides read TGTGCCAGCAGCCTGACAGTTAACACCGGGGAGCTGTTTTTT. The encoded protein is CASSLTVNTGELFF. Outside the CDR3, residues come from the reference TRBV5-6 and TRBJ2-2 proteins, so the full variable domain is: DAGVTQSPTHLIKTRGQQVTLRCSPKSGHDTVSWYQQALGQGPQFIFQYYEEEERQRGNFPDRFSGHQFPNYSSELNVNALLLGDSALYLCASSLTVNTGELFFGEGSRLTVL.